This TCR beta chain was recorded in a study of long-term antiretroviral therapy in people with HIV. With regard to this clone: Its target is unknown.

Trimming removed 1 base at V and 5 bases at J, with 8 bases between. The CDR3 loop spans 13 amino acids. Germline lookup yields CDR1 MDHEN and CDR2 SYDVKM. All participants with HIV were treated in the United States. Run at survey level, the immunoSEQ assay was version v3.0. Assay used: immunoSEQ multiplex PCR; TCRdb lists only in-frame clones, some missing. The data hold approximately 17,000 clones, with 90% to 95% observed a single time. Findings and caveats of the study: Specimen acquisition occurred between 2004 and 2017, potentially under older ART regimens. With ART, diversity went up but was still lower than in transplant donor controls.

The sequences come from unsorted PBMCs, collected 0.6 years after starting antiretroviral therapy. The chain couples TRBV28 to TRBJ1-2; D is ambiguous. The receptor's source is a woman aged 40-49 years with HIV. This CDR3 reads CASSLSLGYGYTF. Written as DNA, the CDR3 is TGTGCCAGCAGTTTATCTCTCGGATATGGCTACACCTTC.